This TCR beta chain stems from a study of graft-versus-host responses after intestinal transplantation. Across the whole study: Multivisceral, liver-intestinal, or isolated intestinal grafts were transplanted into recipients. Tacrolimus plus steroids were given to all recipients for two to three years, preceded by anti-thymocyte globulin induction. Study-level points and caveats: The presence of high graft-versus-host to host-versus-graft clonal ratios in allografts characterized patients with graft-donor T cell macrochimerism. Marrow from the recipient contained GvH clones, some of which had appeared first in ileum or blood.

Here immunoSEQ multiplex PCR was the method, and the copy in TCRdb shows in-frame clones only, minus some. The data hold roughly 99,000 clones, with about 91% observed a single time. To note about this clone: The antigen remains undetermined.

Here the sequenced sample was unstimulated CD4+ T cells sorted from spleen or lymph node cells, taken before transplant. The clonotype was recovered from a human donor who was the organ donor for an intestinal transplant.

CDR3 sequence reads: CASSYPGSSRNTDTQYF. The CDR3 DNA is TGTGCCAGCAGCTATCCGGGTTCTAGCAGAAACACAGATACGCAGTATTTT. The rearrangement joins TRBV5-5 to TRBJ2-3; tentative D call: TRBD2 (5 bases). The CDR3 runs to 17 residues. CDR1 is SGHKS, CDR2 YYEKEE, per germline (reference sequence). Between the trimmed V and J ends, which lost 3 bases and 2 bases, there was a span of 19 bases.